Listed below are T cell receptor beta chains from one sample, sequenced in a study of blood T cell repertoires in COVID-19. The protocol was immunoSEQ multiplex PCR, while the TCRdb copy is restricted to in-frame clones and leaves out a portion. The sample lists about 180,000 clones, roughly 85% seen once, with around 8.6% in the top ten. Sequences were obtained from peripheral blood. These receptor sequences come from a man aged 50-59 years with active or convalescent COVID-19. The CDR3 runs from the conserved cysteine through the conserved F or W. The D gene is left open where the match is weak. Clone size appears in some rows only: once, few, many, or a class for an expanded clone.

>16|TRBD2|TRBV7-3|TRBJ2-1|.
TGTGCCAGCAGCGGAAGCCGGACTAGCGGGGACGATGAGCAGTTCTTC
CASSGSRTSGDDEQFF
>14|.|TRBV14|TRBJ2-1|.
TGTGCCAGCAGCCAAGATAGGGGTTTCAATGAGCAGTTCTTC
CASSQDRGFNEQFF
>15|TRBD2|TRBV18|TRBJ2-1|.
TGTGCCAGCTCACCCTCGGGTAGCGGGATCGGTGAGCAGTTCTTC
CASSPSGSGIGEQFF
>12|.|TRBV19|TRBJ1-5|.
TGTGCCAGTAGTATAGTTCAGGGGTTCCAGCATTTT
CASSIVQGFQHF
>13|.|TRBV12-3/TRBV12-4|TRBJ2-7|.
TGTGCCAGCAGGATTACAGGCGTGGGAGAGCAGTACTTC
CASRITGVGEQYF
>14|TRBD1|TRBV9|TRBJ2-3|.
TGTGCCAGCAGCGGGGGACAGAGCACAGATACGCAGTATTTT
CASSGGQSTDTQYF
>16|.|TRBV19|TRBJ1-5|.
TGTGCCAGTAGTCCACGAGGGCCTAATAGCAATCAGCCCCAGCATTTT
CASSPRGPNSNQPQHF
>16|.|TRBV24-1|TRBJ2-1|.
TGTGCCATCCCCGGGCGTATGGCGGGACTCTACAATGAGCAGTTCTTC
CAIPGRMAGLYNEQFF
>13|TRBD1|TRBV10-3|TRBJ2-7|.
TGTGCCACATCGACAGGGGTGTACGACGAGCAGTACTTC
CATSTGVYDEQYF
>14|.|TRBV5-6|TRBJ1-1|.
TGTGCCAGCAGCCTCGACAGAATGAACACTGAAGCTTTCTTT
CASSLDRMNTEAFF
>13|.|TRBV20-1|TRBJ1-4|.
TGCAGTGCTAGTCGTGCAACTAATGAAAAACTGTTTTTT
CSASRATNEKLFF
>16|TRBD2|TRBV6-1|TRBJ2-5|.
TGTGCCAGCAGTGGCCCTCAAGCGGGGGGGCGTGAGACCCAGTACTTC
CASSGPQAGGRETQYF
>14|.|TRBV30|TRBJ1-5|few
TGTGCCTGGAGTGTTTTAACCAGTAATCAGCCCCAGCATTTT
CAWSVLTSNQPQHF
>14|TRBD2|TRBV10-3|TRBJ2-3|.
TGTGCCGCCGGGACTAGCGGGAACGCAGATACGCAGTATTTT
CAAGTSGNADTQYF
>15|TRBD1|TRBV4-1|TRBJ2-7|.
TGCGCCAGTTCGCCGGGACAGGGGGCCACCTACGAGCAGTACTTC
CASSPGQGATYEQYF
>11|.|TRBV29-1|TRBJ1-1|.
TGCAGCGTTGCAGGGTACACTGAAGCTTTCTTT
CSVAGYTEAFF
>15|TRBD1|TRBV3-1/TRBV3-2|TRBJ1-4|.
TGTGCCAGCAGCCAAACCCCAGGGGGAAGTGAAAAACTGTTTTTT
CASSQTPGGSEKLFF
>16|TRBD2|TRBV10-1|TRBJ2-2|.
TGCGCCAGCAGTGATACTAGCGGGAGTTTTGTCGGGGAGCTGTTTTTT
CASSDTSGSFVGELFF